A single sample gave rise to the 25 T cell receptor beta chains below, sequenced in a study of shared clonotypes between healthy human individuals. This table comes from immunoSEQ multiplex PCR, and its TCRdb copy is limited to in-frame clones, with some not included. The top ten clones hold 0.45% of a sample with roughly 1,500,000 clones, approximately 98% of them seen once. Material: naive CD4+ T cells sorted from blood. Indicated subset: CD45RA+ positively selected. These receptors came from a man aged 30 to 45 in good health.

The chain employs TRBV19 and TRBJ2-2, with D uncertain. CDR1 LNHDA and CDR2 SQIVND come from the germline V gene (reference sequence). CDR3 length: 12 residues. V was shortened by 3 bases and J by 9 bases, with 8 bases between the two germline ends. The CDR3 DNA reads as TGTGCCAGTAGTATCATCGCTCGGGAGCTGTTTTTT. Amino acid sequence: CASSIIARELFF.

The rearrangement uses TRBV2 and TRBJ2-7, with 9 bases fitting TRBD2. This CDR3 has 14 amino acids. Trimming removed 6 bases from V and 2 bases from J; junction bases left unmatched: 5. Germline-derived CDR1 and CDR2 are SNHLY and FYNNEI. DNA of the CDR3: TGTGCCAGCAGGTTGCGGGAGGGCCCCTACGAGCAGTACTTC. Translating it yields CASRLREGPYEQYF.

This clone was recorded once. The rearrangement uses TRBV10-3 and TRBJ2-7, with a possible D match to TRBD2 (7 bases). Trimming left V 8 bases short and J 6 bases short, with 14 bases between. The CDR3 totals 12 residues. The germline CDR1 and CDR2 sequences are ENHRY and SYGVKD. The CDR3 DNA sequence: TGTGCCATCGCAGCAGGGGAGGGCGAGCAGTACTTC. This sequence encodes CAIAAGEGEQYF.

This clone has a single count. V gene TRBV9 combines with J gene TRBJ2-7; TRBD2 agrees at 9 bases. The junction had 9 bases not matched to a gene; V was cut back by 5 bases and J by 3 bases. The CDR3 extends over 15 amino acids. Germline assignment: CDR1 SGDLS and CDR2 YYNGEE. CDR3 coding DNA: TGTGCCAGCAGTGAATCCTTAGCGGGGGACTACGAGCAGTACTTC. This codes for CASSESLAGDYEQYF.

This chain connects TRBV19 to TRBJ2-2; 7 positions match TRBD2. V gave up 7 bases and J gave up 4 bases; unmatched junction bases: 9. This CDR3 comprises 15 residues. Germline-derived CDR1 and CDR2 are LNHDA and SQIVND (reference sequence). The CDR3 nucleotides are TGTGCCAGTAAGGGAACGGGGGGTGCCACCGGGGAGCTGTTTTTT. Translating gives CASKGTGGATGELFF.

Written as DNA, the CDR3 is TGTGCCAGCAGCTTAGTGGGCGGGGATGGCACAGATACGCAGTATTTT. It translates to CASSLVGGDGTDTQYF. The rearrangement joins TRBV7-2 to TRBJ2-3; D possibly corresponds to TRBD2 (6 bases). Germline CDR1 SGHTA, CDR2 FQGNSA. V lost 1 base and J 1 base, leaving 12 bases between the germline ends. CDR3 length: 16 residues. The full variable domain, rest sourced from reference TRBV7-2 and TRBJ2-3, is GAGVSQSPSNKVTEKGKDVELRCDPISGHTALYWYRQSLGQGLEFLIYFQGNSAPDKSGLPSDRFSAERTGGSVSTLTIQRTQQEDSAVYLCASSLVGGDGTDTQYFGPGTRLTVL.

The gene calls are TRBV5-5 and TRBJ2-3, with 10 bases fitting TRBD2. This CDR3 contains 18 residues. J lost 6 bases, V lost 4 bases, and 17 bases had no gene match. CDR1 is SGHKS, CDR2 YYEKEE, per germline (reference sequence). Here the CDR3 DNA reads TGTGCCAGCAGCCAAGCCTTCCGTTGGGCTAGCGGGAGTGATACGCAGTATTTT. Its protein is CASSQAFRWASGSDTQYF.

This clone was counted a single time. The chain uses TRBV5-1 and TRBJ1-5, with 8 nucleotides matching TRBD1. Germline values: CDR1 SGHRS, CDR2 YFSETQ. The CDR3 consists of 16 residues. J was trimmed by 6 bases and V by 0 bases; bases with no gene match: 8. CDR3 bases: TGCGCCAGCAGCTTGGATCCAGGGGGCGTAGGTCAGCCCCAGCATTTT. Residues: CASSLDPGGVGQPQHF.

This clone showed up just once. The CDR3 here is CASSPLGQGYTDTQYF. In DNA, the CDR3 is TGTGCCAGCTCACCCCTGGGACAGGGGTACACAGATACGCAGTATTTT. V gene TRBV18 combines with J gene TRBJ2-3, with TRBD1 matching 10 bases. The CDR3 is 16 amino acids. Germline V gene lookup returns CDR1 KGHSH and CDR2 LQKENI. Trimming cost V 3 bases and J 2 bases; bases outside gene matches: 5. The full variable domain, rest sourced from reference TRBV18 and TRBJ2-3, is NAGVMQNPRHLVRRRGQEARLRCSPMKGHSHVYWYRQLPEEGLKFMVYLQKENIIDESGMPKERFSAEFPKEGPSILRIQQVVRGDSAAYFCASSPLGQGYTDTQYFGPGTRLTVL.

Comments on this clone: Distinct nucleotide sequences in the sample also encode this CDR3. The chain has TRBV5-1 and TRBJ2-3; D not resolved. Between the trimmed V and J ends, which lost 1 base and 4 bases, there was a span of 4 bases. The CDR3 runs 12 residues. The germline CDR1 and CDR2 sequences are SGHRS and YFSETQ. CDR3 DNA sequence: TGCGCCAGCAGCTTGATCTCAGATACGCAGTATTTT. Protein sequence: CASSLISDTQYF.

The rearrangement uses TRBV18 and TRBJ2-2; 9 bases match TRBD1. Looked up from germline, CDR1 is KGHSH and CDR2 is LQKENI. J was trimmed by 5 bases and V by 4 bases; bases with no gene match: 5. The CDR3 consists of 15 residues. CDR3 DNA sequence: TGTGCCAGCTCACACCGACAGGGGGGAACCGGGGAGCTGTTTTTT. Encoded protein: CASSHRQGGTGELFF.

The CDR3 DNA is TGCGCCAGCAGCTTGGTTGGTACTAGCGGGAGCACAGATACGCAGTATTTT. Protein product: CASSLVGTSGSTDTQYF. The gene calls are TRBV5-1 and TRBJ2-3; 9 bases agree with TRBD2. The germline gives CDR1 SGHRS, CDR2 YFSETQ. The J segment lost 0 bases and the V segment lost 0 bases, leaving 5 bases of the junction unmatched. CDR3 size: 17 residues.

This clone has just a few counts. The V call is TRBV9, the J call TRBJ2-1; tentative D call: TRBD2 (6 bases). The CDR3 has 13 residues. Looked up from germline, CDR1 is SGDLS and CDR2 is YYNGEE. V lost 0 bases and J lost 9, with 10 bases in between. The CDR3 DNA is TGTGCCAGCAGCGTAGGTTCCGGGGGTGAGCAGTTCTTC. Translated: CASSVGSGGEQFF.

V usage is TRBV7-9 and J usage is TRBJ2-5; D remains ambiguous. The germline V gene encodes CDR1 SEHNR and CDR2 FQNEAQ (reference sequence). The CDR3 extends over 13 amino acids. V was cut by 5 bases and J by 5 bases, with 12 bases left in between. For the CDR3, the DNA is TGTGCCAGCAGCCCCGGAGTAAGGGAGACCCAGTACTTC. This translates into CASSPGVRETQYF.

The chain recombines TRBV28 with TRBJ2-3, with D tentatively TRBD1 (6 bases). CDR1 MDHEN and CDR2 SYDVKM come from the germline V gene. This CDR3 has 13 residues. Trimming removed 7 bases at V and 14 bases at J, with 22 bases between. CDR3 amino acids: CASTVTRGNPPYF. CDR3 bases: TGTGCCAGCACCGTAACCAGGGGAAATCCCCCGTATTTT.

The chain is built from TRBV19 and TRBJ2-5; TRBD1 is a possible D gene (6 bases). V was clipped by 5 bases and J by 0 bases, with 13 bases between them. Germline loops: CDR1 LNHDA, CDR2 SQIVND (reference sequence). This CDR3 is 15 amino acids long. The CDR3 DNA is TGTGCCAGTAGTGCCAATACAGGGTACCAAGAGACCCAGTACTTC. It is translated as CASSANTGYQETQYF.

Notes on this clone: Distinct nucleotide sequences in the sample also encode this CDR3. This chain links TRBV18 with TRBJ2-7; possibly TRBD1 for D (5 bases). The germline gives CDR1 KGHSH, CDR2 LQKENI. The CDR3 runs 13 residues. Trimming shortened V by 5 bases and J by 4 bases, and 12 bases separated the two germline ends. CDR3 in amino acids: CASSANAGYEQYF. CDR3 DNA sequence: TGTGCCAGCTCAGCGAACGCAGGGTACGAGCAGTACTTC. The entire variable domain, with the rest obtained from reference TRBV18 and TRBJ2-7, is as follows: NAGVMQNPRHLVRRRGQEARLRCSPMKGHSHVYWYRQLPEEGLKFMVYLQKENIIDESGMPKERFSAEFPKEGPSILRIQQVVRGDSAAYFCASSANAGYEQYFGPGTRLTVT.

Written as DNA, the CDR3 is TGTGCCATCGGATCCGACATCACGAACACTGAAGCTTTCTTT. It is translated as CAIGSDITNTEAFF. This chain uses TRBV10-3 with TRBJ1-1; no reliable D call. Germline V CDR1 and CDR2: ENHRY, SYGVKD. This CDR3 region has 14 residues. The ends were cut back, 8 bases at V and 1 base at J, with 14 bases in the middle.

The gene calls are TRBV6-6 and TRBJ2-1; D is undetermined. The CDR3 is 12 amino acids. Trimming shortened V by 5 bases and J by 10 bases, and 12 bases separated the two germline ends. Germline V gene data show CDR1 as MNHNY and CDR2 as SVGAGI (reference sequence). Here the CDR3 reads CASSHTVGEQFF. The CDR3 coding sequence is TGTGCCAGCAGTCATACGGTTGGGGAGCAGTTCTTC.

Worth noting for this clone: Different DNA sequences within this sample yield the same CDR3. The V call is TRBV28, the J call TRBJ2-7; 9 bases fit TRBD1. There are 15 residues in the CDR3. J gave up 0 bases and V 3 bases, and 3 bases lay outside the gene matches. CDR1 and CDR2 (germline): MDHEN, SYDVKM. Here the CDR3 DNA reads TGTGCCAGCAGTTTCCCGGGACAGGGCTCCTACGAGCAGTACTTC. It is translated as CASSFPGQGSYEQYF.

CDR3 sequence reads: CASSLVALANTGELFF. The CDR3 region has the DNA TGTGCCAGCAGCTTAGTTGCGCTAGCGAACACCGGGGAGCTGTTTTTT. The chain carries TRBV7-9 and TRBJ2-2; D is unresolved. Trimming shortened V by 1 base and J by 0 bases, and 9 bases separated the two germline ends. Looked up from germline, CDR1 is SEHNR and CDR2 is FQNEAQ (reference sequence). This CDR3 comprises 16 residues.

The gene calls are TRBV15 and TRBJ1-5; tentative D call: TRBD1 (6 bases). The V end was cut by 5 bases, the J end by 7 bases, with 12 bases between. The germline V gene has CDR1 LNHNV and CDR2 YYDKDF (reference sequence). This CDR3 is 13 amino acids long. The CDR3 sequence is CATSGRRGQPQHF. CDR3 sequence (DNA): TGTGCCACCAGCGGACGGAGGGGGCAGCCCCAGCATTTT.

The chain couples TRBV28 to TRBJ2-7; perhaps TRBD1 as D (6 bases). Germline V CDR1 and CDR2: MDHEN, SYDVKM. With 7 bases removed from V and 2 bases from J, the gap between germline ends came to 15 bases. The CDR3 consists of 14 residues. The CDR3 sequence: CASKDQGPTYEQYF. DNA of the CDR3: TGTGCCAGCAAAGATCAGGGGCCCACCTACGAGCAGTACTTC.

V is TRBV11-2 and J is TRBJ2-1; 7 bases line up with TRBD1. CDR3 length: 15 amino acids. With V trimmed by 5 bases and J by 1 base, 5 bases remained unmatched. Germline V gene sequence: CDR1 SGHAT, CDR2 FQNNGV. The CDR3 sequence: CASSPRQGSYNEQFF. The DNA of the CDR3 is TGTGCCAGCAGCCCAAGACAGGGATCCTACAATGAGCAGTTCTTC.

This clone was observed a single time. J is TRBJ2-7 and V is TRBV2; perhaps TRBD2 as D (6 bases). The CDR3 extends over 18 amino acids. V shed 6 bases and J shed 0 bases, with 24 bases lying between them. CDR1 is SNHLY and CDR2 is FYNNEI in the germline V gene. The DNA for the CDR3 is TGTGCCAGCAGAGGGTTTCGCCCGGGGGACCCGAGCTCCTACGAGCAGTACTTC. It yields the protein CASRGFRPGDPSSYEQYF.